Below are 28 T cell receptor beta chains sequenced from a single sample in a study of tumor-infiltrating lymphocytes in primary liver carcinoma. It was from about 21-30 mg of unsorted bulk tissue that RNA and DNA were co-extracted. TCR beta cDNA was made from around 520 ng total RNA with a constant-region primer. ARM-PCR was slightly modified, and three nested multiplex PCR rounds with it gave rise to the TCR beta libraries. TRBV1-TRBV30 forward primers and a C-beta reverse primer were used in the first two PCR rounds, which each ran for approximately 9 cycles. TCRdb ran MiXCR on the multiplex PCR reads and lists one entry per CDR3 protein. Of about 78,000 distinct CDR3 sequences in the sample, about two thirds were seen once. Sequences were obtained from liver tumor tissue from sampling region 4. Subset described: tumor region T4, right-lateral pole. These receptors came from a woman in her sixties with primary liver carcinoma and hepatitis B virus infection.

To note about this clonotype: The junction departs from germline at one end; a sequencing error may be responsible. The gene calls are TRBV7-9 and TRBJ1-6, with 7 bases identical to TRBD1. This CDR3 has 14 residues. CDR1 is SEHNR, CDR2 FQNEAQ, per germline (reference sequence). CDR3 residues: CASSSTGDNPPLHF. As DNA, the CDR3 is TGTGCCAGCAGCTCAACAGGGGATAATCCACCCCTCCACTTT.

Comments on this clonotype: One junction end disagrees with the germline gene, perhaps due to a read error. This chain joins TRBV28 and TRBJ2-2; D is tentatively TRBD1 or TRBD2 (5 bases each). Germline V lookup: CDR1 MDHEN, CDR2 SYDVKM. There are 15 residues in the CDR3. This CDR3 is CASSLAGSSTGVLFF. The DNA of the CDR3 is TGTGCTAGCAGTTTAGCAGGGTCGAGCACCGGGGTGCTGTTTTTT.

Turning to this clonotype: No conserved phenylalanine or tryptophan ends this CDR3, so it is likely a read error. V gene TRBV5-6 combines with J gene TRBJ2-1; D may be TRBD1 (6 bases). The germline CDR1 and CDR2 sequences are SGHDT and YYEEEE. The CDR3 is made up of 15 amino acids. CDR3 region: CASSRQGFPYNKQFL. In nucleotides, the CDR3 is TGTGCCAGCAGCCGTCAGGGGTTTCCCTACAATAAGCAGTTCCTC.

About this clonotype itself: A read error may account for a junction end that differs from germline. This sequence joins TRBV11-2 and TRBJ2-3, with a possible D match to TRBD2 (6 bases). This CDR3 is 17 amino acids long. The germline gives CDR1 SGHAT, CDR2 FQNNGV. CDR3 residues: CASSLGIRREDTDTQYF. Here the CDR3 DNA reads TGTGCTAGCAGCTTAGGGATTCGAAGGGAGGACACAGATACGCAGTATTTT.

As for this clonotype: Germline is not matched at one junction end, which may reflect a read error. V is TRBV6-1 and J is TRBJ1-6, with D possibly matching TRBD1 (5 bases). Germline V gene sequence: CDR1 MNHNS, CDR2 SASEGT. This CDR3 has 15 amino acids. CDR3: CASSERGGLATPPHF. In DNA form, the CDR3 reads TGTGCCAGCAGTGAGCGGGGGGGACTGGCGACACCCCCCCACTTT.

The V call is TRBV11-2, the J call TRBJ2-3; D is uncertain. Germline CDR1 and CDR2: SGHAT and FQNNGV. Trimming left V 7 bases short and J 5 bases short, with 13 bases between. The CDR3 loop spans 13 amino acids. CDR3 region: CASISDRRDTQYF. The CDR3 DNA sequence: TGTGCCAGCATCTCAGATCGAAGAGATACGCAGTATTTT.

As for this clonotype: The missing conserved phenylalanine or tryptophan at the end of this CDR3 makes a read error likely. The chain has TRBV11-2 and TRBJ2-2; a possible D gene is TRBD2 (5 bases). The CDR3 runs to 13 residues. CDR1 and CDR2 (germline): SGHAT, FQNNGV. CDR3 in amino acids: CTSSLDRTGELFY. CDR3 nucleotide sequence: TGTACAAGCAGCTTAGATAGGACTGGGGAGCTGTTTTAT.

This clonotype came up a few times. The V gene is TRBV20-1, the J gene TRBJ2-7; 11 bases align to TRBD2. With V trimmed by 5 bases and J by 5 bases, 11 bases remained unmatched. This CDR3 comprises 15 residues. The germline CDR1 and CDR2 sequences are DFQATT and SNEGSKA (reference sequence). CDR3 protein: CSAQTSGNALDEQYF. For the CDR3, the DNA is TGCAGTGCTCAGACTAGCGGGAACGCGCTGGACGAGCAGTACTTC.

The CDR3 DNA reads as TGTGCCAGGAGGGAACTGGCTAGCGTCGGCGATCAGTACTTC. This encodes CARRELASVGDQYF. V gene TRBV28 combines with J gene TRBJ2-7; maybe TRBD2 (6 bases). V was pared by 9 bases and J by 10 bases, with 25 bases between. This CDR3 is built from 14 residues. Germline V gene sequence: CDR1 MDHEN, CDR2 SYDVKM.

As for this clonotype: One end of the junction fails to match germline, which may point to a read error. The chain has TRBV5-4 and TRBJ2-1, with a tentative D call TRBD2 (5 bases). Germline CDR1 reads SGHNT; CDR2 reads YYREEE (reference sequence). The CDR3 has 13 residues. CDR3 bases: TGTGCCGGCAGCTTGGCCCGCGAGGGTGACCAGTTCTTC. Protein sequence: CAGSLAREGDQFF.

In this sample, this clonotype turned up a few times. One end of the junction fails to match germline, which may point to a read error. The gene calls are TRBV11-2 and TRBJ2-1, with a tentative D call TRBD1 (6 bases). This CDR3 region has 15 residues. Germline V lookup: CDR1 SGHAT, CDR2 FQNNGV. The CDR3 sequence: CASSLPGLWDNEQLF. The CDR3 DNA is TGTGCCAGTAGTTTGCCGGGATTATGGGACAATGAGCAGTTATTC.

About this clonotype: An end of the junction differs from the germline gene, which may be a read error. The chain carries TRBV12-3 or TRBV12-4 and TRBJ1-5; maybe TRBD1 (6 bases). The CDR3 is 16 residues long. DNA for the CDR3: TGTTCCAGCAATGCTTTGGGACAAGGTGAAAGTCAGCCCCAGCATTTT. Translation gives CSSNALGQGESQPQHF.

The table lists this clonotype with a few counts. An end of the junction does not agree with germline; a read error may underlie this. The CDR3 protein is CANSFHTRHIDTQYF. Written as DNA, the CDR3 is TGTGCCAACAGCTTCCACACTAGACACATAGATACGCAGTATTTT. The genes are TRBV11-2 and TRBJ2-3; maybe TRBD2 (5 bases). Germline V gene data show CDR1 as SGHAT and CDR2 as FQNNGV. The CDR3 has 15 residues.

As for this clonotype: Because it lacks the conserved phenylalanine or tryptophan at the end, this CDR3 is likely a read error. The DNA is left out, because the CDR3 cannot be placed on it with certainty; the CDR3 is given as TCRdb lists it. J is TRBJ2-2 and V is TRBV11-2. CDR1 and CDR2 (germline): SGHAT, FQNNGV. The CDR3 is 13 amino acids long, termini counted. The chain's CDR3 is CAIGLDRTGELFV.

This chain uses TRBV12-3 or TRBV12-4 with TRBJ2-1, with D tentatively TRBD1 or TRBD2 (5 bases each). The CDR3 has 16 amino acids. Trimming stripped 6 bases from V and 7 bases from J, with 22 bases between. In DNA form, the CDR3 reads TGTGCCAGCAGATATAGGTCCAGCGTGGGACCAAATGAGCAGTTCTTC. This translates into CASRYRSSVGPNEQFF.

Regarding this clonotype: A much larger clone sits a single nucleotide away, making a read error possible. The chain combines TRBV28 with TRBJ2-7; 11 bases agree with TRBD1. Germline V CDR1 and CDR2: MDHEN, SYDVKM. This CDR3 comprises 17 residues. The CDR3 here is CVSILGGGQGAGYEQYF. The DNA of the CDR3 is TGTGTCAGCATACTAGGTGGAGGACAGGGGGCTGGTTACGAGCAGTACTTC.

To note about this clonotype: A much larger clonotype is one base distant, so this may be a read error. The gene calls are TRBV28 and TRBJ2-3; unclear D gene. Germline V gives CDR1 MDHEN, CDR2 SYDVKM. This CDR3 region has 14 residues. Here the CDR3 reads CASTLEATADTQYF. DNA for the CDR3: TGTGCCAGCACTTTAGAAGCGACGGCAGATACGCAGTATTTT.

This clonotype is judged medium-sized (0.01 to 0.1%). This rearrangement joins TRBV6-6 to TRBJ1-2; D is undetermined. This CDR3 has 12 amino acids. Germline CDR1 and CDR2: MNHNY and SVGAGI (reference sequence). Trimming pared 7 bases from V and 8 bases from J, leaving 14 bases between. Written as DNA, the CDR3 is TGTGCCAGCACCCCGTACGAGGAAGGCTACACCTTC. Its translation is CASTPYEEGYTF.

As concerns this clonotype: Compared with germline, one end of the junction differs, possibly owing to a read error. The chain combines TRBV5-1 with TRBJ1-1; possible D gene TRBD1, 6 bases. Germline V CDR1 and CDR2: SGHRS, YFSETQ. The CDR3 is 13 amino acids. This chain's CDR3 is CTSSRDINTEAFF. CDR3 sequence (DNA): TGCACCAGCAGTAGGGACATTAACACTGAAGCTTTCTTT. Full variable domain (missing parts from reference TRBV5-1 and TRBJ1-1): KAGVTQTPRYLIKTRGQQVTLSCSPISGHRSVSWYQQTPGQGLQFLFEYFSETQRNKGNFPGRFSGRQFSNSRSEMNVSTLELGDSALYLCTSSRDINTEAFFGQGTRLTVV.

The table lists this clonotype with a count of one. A junction boundary mismatches the germline segment, possibly from a read error. The rearrangement uses TRBV10-3 and TRBJ1-5, with 11 positions matching TRBD1. The CDR3 runs 18 residues. Per germline, CDR1 ENHRY and CDR2 SYGVKD. CDR3: CAVSEGFQWGTGGQPHYF. The CDR3 DNA follows: TGTGCCGTCAGTGAGGGGTTCCAGTGGGGGACAGGGGGTCAGCCCCATTATTTT.

Regarding this clonotype: The junction does not match germline at one end; this may be a read error. This sequence joins TRBV4-1 and TRBJ2-3; TRBD2 might be the D (5 bases). Germline assignment: CDR1 MGHRA and CDR2 YSYEKL. The CDR3 is 16 amino acids. CDR3 sequence reads: CTSSFSGGPSTDTQYF. CDR3 nucleotides: TGCACCAGCAGCTTCTCCGGAGGACCTAGCACAGATACGCAGTATTTT.

V and J are TRBV28 and TRBJ1-5; D is ambiguous. CDR1 is MDHEN and CDR2 is SYDVKM in the germline V gene. Trimming pared 3 bases from V and 6 bases from J, leaving 15 bases between. This CDR3 is built from 15 residues. CDR3 nucleotides: TGTGCCAGCAGTTTGATCGTCGAAGGTACTCAGCCCCAGCATTTT. Amino acid sequence: CASSLIVEGTQPQHF.

Notes on this clonotype: A single base separates this from a much larger clone, so it may be a read error. CDR3 DNA sequence: TGTGCCAGCAACTTCGGAGCGGGCCAAGAGACCCAGTACTTC. It codes for CASNFGAGQETQYF. V is TRBV7-9 and J is TRBJ2-5, with a tentative D call TRBD2 (6 bases). V dropped 7 bases and J dropped 1 base, with 13 bases sitting between them. The CDR3 covers 14 residues. Germline-derived CDR1 and CDR2 are SEHNR and FQNEAQ (reference sequence). Based on the CDR3 plus reference TRBV7-9 and TRBJ2-5, the full variable domain is DTGVSQNPRHKITKRGQNVTFRCDPISEHNRLYWYRQTLGQGPEFLTYFQNEAQLEKSRLLSDRFSAERPKGSFSTLEIQRTEQGDSAMYLCASNFGAGQETQYFGPGTRLLVL.

This sequence joins TRBV29-1 and TRBJ2-6; perhaps TRBD2 as D (5 bases). Germline loops: CDR1 SQVTM, CDR2 ANQGSEA. V lost 7 bases and J lost 1, with 17 bases in between. The CDR3 length is 16 residues. CDR3 sequence (DNA): TGCAGCGGTCATCTGGGAGAATTATCTGGGGCCAACGTCCTGACTTTC. The encoded protein is CSGHLGELSGANVLTF.

Only one count was recorded for this clonotype. One junction end does not reproduce the germline sequence, and a read error may be involved. The V and J genes are TRBV6-5 and TRBJ2-1; D may be TRBD2 (6 bases). The CDR3 consists of 14 residues. Germline V gene data show CDR1 as MNHEY and CDR2 as SVGAGI. DNA of the CDR3: TGTGCCAGCACTCCGGGACTCTCTAGGAATGAGCAGTTCTTT. As protein: CASTPGLSRNEQFF.

This clonotype was recorded once. At one of its ends the junction is not consistent with the germline gene, which may arise from a read error. The chain combines TRBV29-1 with TRBJ1-5; D not resolved. From germline, CDR1 is SQVTM and CDR2 ANQGSEA. The CDR3 contains 15 residues. The CDR3 loop is CSGSSGSGVDQLQHF. CDR3 DNA sequence: TGCAGCGGGTCCTCGGGATCAGGAGTTGATCAGCTCCAGCATTTT.

This chain joins TRBV30 and TRBJ2-1, with 8 nucleotides matching TRBD2. Germline V CDR1 and CDR2: GTSNPN, SVGIG (reference sequence). The J segment lost 14 bases and the V segment lost 2 bases, leaving 8 bases of the junction unmatched. This CDR3 has 12 residues. DNA for the CDR3: TGTGCCTGGAGTTCGACTAGCGAGTGGGAGTTCTTC. It is translated as CAWSSTSEWEFF.

The chain couples TRBV6-1 to TRBJ2-1; 14 nucleotides agree with TRBD2. This CDR3 comprises 16 residues. With 4 bases clipped from V and 8 bases from J, the junction kept 7 bases outside the gene matches. Per germline, CDR1 MNHNS and CDR2 SASEGT. The DNA of the CDR3 is TGTGCCAGCAGTGGACAGACTAGCGGGAGGGCCTATGAGCAGTTCTTC. Translation gives CASSGQTSGRAYEQFF.